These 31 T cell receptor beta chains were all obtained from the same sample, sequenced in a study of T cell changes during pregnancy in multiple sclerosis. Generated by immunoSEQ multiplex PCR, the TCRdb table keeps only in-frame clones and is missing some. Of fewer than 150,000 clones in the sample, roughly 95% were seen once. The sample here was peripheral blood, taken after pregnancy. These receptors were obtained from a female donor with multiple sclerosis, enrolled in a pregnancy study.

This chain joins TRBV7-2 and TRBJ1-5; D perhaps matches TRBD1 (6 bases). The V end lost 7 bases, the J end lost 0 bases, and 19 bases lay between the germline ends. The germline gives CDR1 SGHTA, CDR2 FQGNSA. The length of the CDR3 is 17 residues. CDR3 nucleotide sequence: TGTGCCAGCACTATCGAAGGGGGAATAGGTAGCAATCAGCCCCAGCATTTT. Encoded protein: CASTIEGGIGSNQPQHF.

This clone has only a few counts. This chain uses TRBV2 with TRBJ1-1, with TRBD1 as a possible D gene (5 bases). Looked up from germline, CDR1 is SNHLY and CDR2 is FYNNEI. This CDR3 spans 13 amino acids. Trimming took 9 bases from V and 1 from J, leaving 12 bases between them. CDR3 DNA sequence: TGTGCCAGACAATCTACAGGGAACACTGAAGCTTTCTTT. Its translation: CARQSTGNTEAFF.

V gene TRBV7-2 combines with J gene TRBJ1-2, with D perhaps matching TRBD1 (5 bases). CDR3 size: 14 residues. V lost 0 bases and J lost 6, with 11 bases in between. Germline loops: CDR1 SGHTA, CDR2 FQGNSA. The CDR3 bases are TGTGCCAGCAGCTTAGCGCAGGGTCTAGATGGCTACACCTTC. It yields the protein CASSLAQGLDGYTF.

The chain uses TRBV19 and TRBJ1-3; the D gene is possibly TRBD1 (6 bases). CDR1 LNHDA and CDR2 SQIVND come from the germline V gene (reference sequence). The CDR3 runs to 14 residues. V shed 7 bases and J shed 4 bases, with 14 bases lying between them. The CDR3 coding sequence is TGTGCCAGTACCGCGACAGGATGGGGAAACACCATATATTTT. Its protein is CASTATGWGNTIYF.

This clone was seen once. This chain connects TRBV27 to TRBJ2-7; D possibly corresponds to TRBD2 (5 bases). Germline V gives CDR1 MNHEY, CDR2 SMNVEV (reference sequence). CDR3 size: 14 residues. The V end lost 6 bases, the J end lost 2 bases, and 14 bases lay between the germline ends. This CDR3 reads CASREGLLTYEQYF. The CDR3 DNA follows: TGTGCCAGCAGAGAAGGACTCCTGACCTACGAGCAGTACTTC.

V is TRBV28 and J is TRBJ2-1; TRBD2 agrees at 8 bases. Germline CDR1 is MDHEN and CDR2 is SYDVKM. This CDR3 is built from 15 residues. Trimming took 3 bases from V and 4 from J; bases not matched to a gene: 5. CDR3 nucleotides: TGTGCCAGCAGTTTTGGGACTAGACTATACAATGAGCAGTTCTTC. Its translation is CASSFGTRLYNEQFF.

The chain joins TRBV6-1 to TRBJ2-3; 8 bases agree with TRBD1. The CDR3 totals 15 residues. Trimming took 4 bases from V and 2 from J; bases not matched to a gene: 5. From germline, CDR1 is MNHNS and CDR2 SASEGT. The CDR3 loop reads CASSVEDRDTDTQYF. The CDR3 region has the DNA TGTGCCAGCAGTGTCGAGGACAGGGACACAGATACGCAGTATTTT.

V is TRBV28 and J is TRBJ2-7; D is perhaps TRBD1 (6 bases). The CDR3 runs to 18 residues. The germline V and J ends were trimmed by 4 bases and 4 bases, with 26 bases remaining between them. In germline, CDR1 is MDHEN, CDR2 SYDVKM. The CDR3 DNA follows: TGTGCCAGCAGTTCCCCCTCCCGGGGCCCTAGGGGGAGATACGAGCAGTACTTC. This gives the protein CASSSPSRGPRGRYEQYF.

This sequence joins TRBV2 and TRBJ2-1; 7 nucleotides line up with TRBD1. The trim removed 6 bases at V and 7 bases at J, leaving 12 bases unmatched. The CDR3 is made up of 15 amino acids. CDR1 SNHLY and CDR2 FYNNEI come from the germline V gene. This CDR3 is CASSSGQLRVNEQFF. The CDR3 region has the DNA TGTGCCAGCAGCTCGGGACAGCTCAGGGTAAATGAGCAGTTCTTC.

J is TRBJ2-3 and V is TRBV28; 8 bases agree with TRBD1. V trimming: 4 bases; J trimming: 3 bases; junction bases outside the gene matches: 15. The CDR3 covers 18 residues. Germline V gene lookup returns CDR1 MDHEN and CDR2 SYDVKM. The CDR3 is CASSSPGTGLVGTDTQYF. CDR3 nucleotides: TGTGCCAGCAGTTCACCCGGGACAGGATTAGTTGGTACAGATACGCAGTATTTT.

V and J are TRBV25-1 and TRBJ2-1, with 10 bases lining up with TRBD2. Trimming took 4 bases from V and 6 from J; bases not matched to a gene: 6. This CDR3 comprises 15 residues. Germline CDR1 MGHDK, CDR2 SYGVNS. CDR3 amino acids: CASSGGLAVSNEQFF. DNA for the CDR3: TGTGCCAGCAGTGGCGGACTAGCGGTCTCCAATGAGCAGTTCTTC.

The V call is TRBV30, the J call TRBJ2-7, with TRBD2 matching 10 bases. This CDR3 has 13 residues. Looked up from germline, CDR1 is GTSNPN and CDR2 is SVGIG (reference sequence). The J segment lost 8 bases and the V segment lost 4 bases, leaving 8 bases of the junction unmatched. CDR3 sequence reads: CAWTGLAGDQQYF. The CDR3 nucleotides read TGTGCCTGGACGGGGCTAGCGGGAGACCAGCAGTACTTC.

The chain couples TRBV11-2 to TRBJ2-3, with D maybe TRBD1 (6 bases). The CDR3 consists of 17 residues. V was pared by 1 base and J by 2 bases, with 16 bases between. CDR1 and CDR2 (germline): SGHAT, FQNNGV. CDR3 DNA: TGTGCCAGCAGCTTAGTCGGGGTGTGGGACAACACAGATACGCAGTATTTT. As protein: CASSLVGVWDNTDTQYF.

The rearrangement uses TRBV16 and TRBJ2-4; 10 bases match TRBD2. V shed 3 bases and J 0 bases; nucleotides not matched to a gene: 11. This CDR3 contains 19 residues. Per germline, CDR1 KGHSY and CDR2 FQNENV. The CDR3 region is CASSHNLAGALVAKNIQYF. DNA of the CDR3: TGTGCCAGCAGCCACAACCTAGCGGGAGCCCTAGTAGCCAAAAACATTCAGTACTTC.

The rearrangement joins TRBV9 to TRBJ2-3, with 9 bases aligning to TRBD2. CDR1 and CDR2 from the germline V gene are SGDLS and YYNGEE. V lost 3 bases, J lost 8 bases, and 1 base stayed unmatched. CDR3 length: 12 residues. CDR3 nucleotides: TGTGCCAGCAGCGAACTAGCGGGTACGCAGTATTTT. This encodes CASSELAGTQYF.

As DNA, the CDR3 is TGTGCCAGCAGGCAGTACAATGAGCAGTTCTTC. Its protein is CASRQYNEQFF. The gene calls are TRBV6-5 and TRBJ2-1, with D hard to call. Germline CDR1 is MNHEY and CDR2 is SVGAGI. This CDR3 has 11 amino acids. V dropped 6 bases and J dropped 4 bases, with 4 bases sitting between them.

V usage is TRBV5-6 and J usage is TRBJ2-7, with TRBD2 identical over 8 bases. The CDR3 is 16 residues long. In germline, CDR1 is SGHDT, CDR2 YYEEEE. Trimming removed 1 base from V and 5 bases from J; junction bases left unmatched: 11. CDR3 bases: TGTGCCAGCAGCTTGTACCAGCGGGAGATGAGCCACGAGCAGTACTTC. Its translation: CASSLYQREMSHEQYF.

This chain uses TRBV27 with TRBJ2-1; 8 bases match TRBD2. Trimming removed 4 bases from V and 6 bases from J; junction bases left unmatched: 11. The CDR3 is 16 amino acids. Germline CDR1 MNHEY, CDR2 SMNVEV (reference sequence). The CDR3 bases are TGTGCCAGCAGTTGGCCTTGGCGGGAGGTGCCCAATGAGCAGTTCTTC. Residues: CASSWPWREVPNEQFF.

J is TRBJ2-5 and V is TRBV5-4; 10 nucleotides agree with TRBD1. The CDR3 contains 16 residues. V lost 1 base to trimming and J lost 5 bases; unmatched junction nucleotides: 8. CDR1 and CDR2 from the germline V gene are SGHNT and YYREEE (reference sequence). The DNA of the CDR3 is TGTGCCAGCAGCTTGTCGGGGTGGGGACAGGGGGAGACCCAGTACTTC. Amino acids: CASSLSGWGQGETQYF.

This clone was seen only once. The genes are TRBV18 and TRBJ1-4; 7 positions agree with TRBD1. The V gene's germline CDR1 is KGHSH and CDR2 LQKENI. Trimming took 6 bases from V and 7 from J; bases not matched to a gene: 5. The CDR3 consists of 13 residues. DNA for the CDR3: TGTGCCAGCTCCCGACAGGGTACTGAAAAACTGTTTTTT. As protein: CASSRQGTEKLFF.

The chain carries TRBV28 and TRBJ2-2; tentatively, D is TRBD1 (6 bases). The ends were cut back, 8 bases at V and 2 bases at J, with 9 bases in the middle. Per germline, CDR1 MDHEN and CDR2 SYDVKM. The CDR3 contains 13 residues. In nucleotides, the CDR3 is TGTGCCAGCTGGGGGCTCAACACCGGGGAGCTGTTTTTT. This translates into CASWGLNTGELFF.

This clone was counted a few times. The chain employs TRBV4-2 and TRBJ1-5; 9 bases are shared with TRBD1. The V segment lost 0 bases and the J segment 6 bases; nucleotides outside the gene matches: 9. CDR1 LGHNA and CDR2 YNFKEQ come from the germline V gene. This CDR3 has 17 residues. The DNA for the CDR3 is TGTGCCAGCAGCCAAGACCTCCCTGGGACAGGGATTCAGCCCCAGCATTTT. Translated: CASSQDLPGTGIQPQHF.

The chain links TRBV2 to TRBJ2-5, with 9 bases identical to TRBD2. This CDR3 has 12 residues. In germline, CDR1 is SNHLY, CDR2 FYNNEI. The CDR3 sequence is CVSGREQETQYF. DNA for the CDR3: TGTGTTAGCGGGAGAGAACAAGAGACCCAGTACTTC.

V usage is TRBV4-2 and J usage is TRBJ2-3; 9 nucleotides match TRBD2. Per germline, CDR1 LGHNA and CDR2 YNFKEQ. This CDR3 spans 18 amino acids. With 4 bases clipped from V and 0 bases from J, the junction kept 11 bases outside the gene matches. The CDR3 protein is CASSRIAGEAISTDTQYF. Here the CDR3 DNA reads TGTGCCAGCAGCCGCATAGCGGGAGAGGCCATCAGCACAGATACGCAGTATTTT.

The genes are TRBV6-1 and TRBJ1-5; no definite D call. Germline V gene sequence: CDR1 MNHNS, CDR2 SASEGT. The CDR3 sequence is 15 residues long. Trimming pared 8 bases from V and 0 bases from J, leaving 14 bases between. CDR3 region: CASLHSLYSNQPQHF. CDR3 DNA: TGTGCCAGCCTACACAGCCTCTATAGCAATCAGCCCCAGCATTTT.

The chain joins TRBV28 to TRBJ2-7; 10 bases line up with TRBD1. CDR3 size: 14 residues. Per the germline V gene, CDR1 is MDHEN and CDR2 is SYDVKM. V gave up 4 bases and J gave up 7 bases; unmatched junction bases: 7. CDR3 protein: CASSSGTGAFEQYF. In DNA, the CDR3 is TGTGCCAGCAGTTCGGGGACAGGGGCCTTTGAGCAGTACTTC.

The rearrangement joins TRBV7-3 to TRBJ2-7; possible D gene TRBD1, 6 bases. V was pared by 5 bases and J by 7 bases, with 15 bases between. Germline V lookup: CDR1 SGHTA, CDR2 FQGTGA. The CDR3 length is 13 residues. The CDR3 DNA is TGTGCCAGCAGCCAAAGAGACAGGAAAGAGCAGTACTTC. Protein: CASSQRDRKEQYF.

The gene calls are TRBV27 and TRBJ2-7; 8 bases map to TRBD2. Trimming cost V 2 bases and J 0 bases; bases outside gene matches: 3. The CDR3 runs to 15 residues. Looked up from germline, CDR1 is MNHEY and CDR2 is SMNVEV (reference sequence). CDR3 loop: CASSLVREGSYEQYF. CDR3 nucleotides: TGTGCCAGCAGTTTAGTACGGGAGGGCTCCTACGAGCAGTACTTC.

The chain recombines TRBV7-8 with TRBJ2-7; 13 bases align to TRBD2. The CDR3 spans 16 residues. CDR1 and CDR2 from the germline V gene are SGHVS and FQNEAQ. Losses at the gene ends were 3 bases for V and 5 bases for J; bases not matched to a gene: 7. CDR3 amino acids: CASSFWGLAGFNEQYF. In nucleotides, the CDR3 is TGTGCCAGCAGCTTTTGGGGACTAGCGGGATTTAACGAGCAGTACTTC. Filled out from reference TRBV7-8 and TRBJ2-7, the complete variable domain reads GAGVSQSPRYKVAKRGQDVALRCDPISGHVSLFWYQQALGQGPEFLTYFQNEAQLDKSGLPSDRFFAERPEGSVSTLKIQRTQQEDSAVYLCASSFWGLAGFNEQYFGPGTRLTVT.

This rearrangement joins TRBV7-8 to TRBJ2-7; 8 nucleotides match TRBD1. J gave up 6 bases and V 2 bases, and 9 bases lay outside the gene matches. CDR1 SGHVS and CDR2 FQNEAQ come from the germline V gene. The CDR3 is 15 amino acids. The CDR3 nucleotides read TGTGCCAGCAGCTTAACCGGGACAGGTCTCCGCGAGCAGTACTTC. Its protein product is CASSLTGTGLREQYF.

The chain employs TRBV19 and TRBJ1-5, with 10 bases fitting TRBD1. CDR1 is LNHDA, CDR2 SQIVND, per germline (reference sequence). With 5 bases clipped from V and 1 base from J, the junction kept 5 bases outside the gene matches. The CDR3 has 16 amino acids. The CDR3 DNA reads TGTGCCAGTAGTCCCCGGACAGGGGGAAGCAATCAGCCCCAGCATTTT. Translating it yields CASSPRTGGSNQPQHF. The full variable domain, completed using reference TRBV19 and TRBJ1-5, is DGGITQSPKYLFRKEGQNVTLSCEQNLNHDAMYWYRQDPGQGLRLIYYSQIVNDFQKGDIAEGYSVSREKKESFPLTVTSAQKNPTAFYLCASSPRTGGSNQPQHFGDGTRLSIL.